This T cell receptor beta chain came from a study of T cells in Graves' hyperthyroidism and ophthalmopathy. Amplification yielded TCR beta CDR3 regions, with RNA transcripts as the source. In the first-round RT-PCR of the TCR CDR3, the HTBI primer set was used. TCRdb processed the multiplex PCR reads anew with MiXCR; each CDR3 protein has one entry. Among fewer than 500,000 distinct CDR3 sequences, about 13% were seen once, and the ten largest hold less than 25%. Newly diagnosed patients aged 18 to 65 had hyperthyroidism of under 2 months' duration. In germline, CDR1 is DFQATT, CDR2 SNEGSKA (reference sequence). Trimming removed 2 bases at V and 13 bases at J, with 16 bases between. The CDR3 contains 12 residues.

Sequencing used blood. The TCR originated in a man aged 30 to 39 with Graves' hyperthyroidism that later progressed to Graves' ophthalmopathy. The J gene is TRBJ2-3, the V gene TRBV20-1, with D tentatively TRBD2 (6 bases). CDR3 bases: TGCAGTGCTAGACGGGACTTTCGTAGGGAGTATTTT. This translates into CSARRDFRREYF.